This T cell receptor beta chain was sequenced in a study of T cell clonotyping in hematopoietic cell transplantation (dated by TCRdb to the early 2020s). Background for the entire study: Blood samples were obtained from recipients approximately 28 days before transplant and at days 30, 100 and 180 after transplant. Recruitment of patients ran from late 2015 to early 2017, and follow-up continued until September 2020 or until death. For four to six patients, samples taken at the onset of acute graft-versus-host disease were compared with samples from patients who never developed GVHD. A total of around 140 blood samples were collected in the study from some 40 consecutive transplant recipients and their related donors. Paper-wide results and their limitations: Donor and pretransplant recipient Inverse Simpson Index values predicted broader posttransplant TCR repertoire diversity. Recipient repertoires showed only a small fraction of overlap with donor repertoires, and over 95% appeared de novo at the given depth. After transplant, TCR diversity in recipients dropped, and pathologically expanded clonotypes climbed progressively between day 30 and day 180. The sample size was limited and the cells went unsorted, which meant the CD4 and CD8 repertoire contributions could not be told apart.

The time point label of this sample denotes: recipient sample taken at acute GVHD onset. Nuclei Lysis Solution was used to extract genomic DNA from fresh or cryopreserved unfractionated peripheral blood mononuclear cells. A remark on this clone: Its antigen specificity is not known. The germline gene is not matched at one end of the junction; a read error may be the cause.

The germline V gene specifies SGHDN as CDR1 and FVKESK as CDR2. Taken from cysteine to phenylalanine, the CDR3 has 15 residues. Here the CDR3 DNA is all that survives: 45 bases in frame from base 1. TCR beta CDR3 regions were amplified from genomic DNA with the immunoSEQ assay, a bias-controlled multiplex PCR using V- and J-specific primers. In a second PCR step, a proprietary barcode and Illumina adapter sequences were attached to the CDR3 amplicons. CDR3 libraries were sequenced on an Illumina MiSeq instrument. The paper's data handling went like this. Export and quality control were done with immunoSEQ Analyzer 3.0, while downstream analyses used R Bioconductor and Immunarch. Repertoire metrics were calculated using only productive rearrangements within the normalized downsampled data set. Pathologically expanded clonotypes were defined as those larger than 5 templates in the normalized cohort. Repertoire diversity was measured with the Inverse Simpson Index. To capture all clonotypes, CMV-specificity analyses were performed on the non-normalized data set. Drawn from immuneACCESS, this table holds only the in-frame rearrangements with V and J called that TCRdb kept. Clones are partly lost; checked studies trace under half to an unresolved V gene and leave the rest unexplained. Clone size and V and J calls were adopted from that table, with D and trimming inferred from the DNA. The sample contains 2,000 or so clones, roughly 89% of them found a single time. Together, the top ten hold approximately 8% of the sample.

The sample consisted of PBMCs, taken at the time of graft-versus-host disease after allogeneic stem cell transplant. The sequence derives from a male patient aged 18 to 29 who had an allogeneic stem cell transplant from a related donor, so the T cells may come from the graft donor. Some clones in this sample may be carry-over from other donors' samples. The rearrangement joined TRBV14 to TRBJ2-7; TRBD2 is a possible D gene, resting on 6 matching bases. The DNA sequence is as follows: TGTGCCAGCAGCCATTTCACGGAGGGCTCCAACGAGCAGTACTTC. The resulting protein is CASSHFTEGSNEQYF. Beyond the CDR3, the reference TRBV14 and TRBJ2-7 genes provide the residues; the full variable domain reads: EAGVTQFPSHSVIEKGQTVTLRCDPISGHDNLYWYRRVMGKEIKFLLHFVKESKQDESGMPNNRFLAERTGGTYSTLKVQPAELEDSGVYFCASSHFTEGSNEQYFGPGTRLTVT.